This T cell receptor (beta chain) was profiled in a study of cytomegalovirus exposure and HLA in healthy donors. The CDR3 totals 14 residues. V lost 2 bases and J lost 1, with 8 bases in between. Germline-derived CDR1 and CDR2 are MDHEN and SYDVKM. PCR primers comprised 60 Vbeta and 13 Jbeta primers. Here immunoSEQ multiplex PCR was the method, and the copy in TCRdb shows in-frame clones only, minus some. This sample yields roughly 63,000 clones, of which over 60% are seen a single time; roughly 25% belongs to the top ten. The rearrangement joins TRBV28 to TRBJ2-5; D remains ambiguous. Material: PBMCs. The TCR comes from a man aged 50-60 years in good health and CMV-seropositive. The CDR3 region has the DNA TGTGCCAGCAGTTTAATGTCTACCCAAGAGACCCAGTACTTC. It encodes CASSLMSTQETQYF.